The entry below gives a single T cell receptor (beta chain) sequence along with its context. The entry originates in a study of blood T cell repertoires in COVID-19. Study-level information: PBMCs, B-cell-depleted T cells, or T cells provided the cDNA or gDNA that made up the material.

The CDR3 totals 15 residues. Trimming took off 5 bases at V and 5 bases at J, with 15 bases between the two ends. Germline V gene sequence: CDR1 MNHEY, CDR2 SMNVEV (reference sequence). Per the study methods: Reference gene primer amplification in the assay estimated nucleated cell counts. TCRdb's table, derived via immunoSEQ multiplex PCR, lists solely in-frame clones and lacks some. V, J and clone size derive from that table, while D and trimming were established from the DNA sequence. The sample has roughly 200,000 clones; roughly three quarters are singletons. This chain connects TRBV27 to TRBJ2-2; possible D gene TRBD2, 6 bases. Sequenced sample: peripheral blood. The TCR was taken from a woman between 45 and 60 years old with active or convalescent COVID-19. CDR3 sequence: CASSPSGVWTGELFF. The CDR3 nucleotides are TGTGCCAGCAGTCCCTCGGGGGTTTGGACCGGGGAGCTGTTTTTT.